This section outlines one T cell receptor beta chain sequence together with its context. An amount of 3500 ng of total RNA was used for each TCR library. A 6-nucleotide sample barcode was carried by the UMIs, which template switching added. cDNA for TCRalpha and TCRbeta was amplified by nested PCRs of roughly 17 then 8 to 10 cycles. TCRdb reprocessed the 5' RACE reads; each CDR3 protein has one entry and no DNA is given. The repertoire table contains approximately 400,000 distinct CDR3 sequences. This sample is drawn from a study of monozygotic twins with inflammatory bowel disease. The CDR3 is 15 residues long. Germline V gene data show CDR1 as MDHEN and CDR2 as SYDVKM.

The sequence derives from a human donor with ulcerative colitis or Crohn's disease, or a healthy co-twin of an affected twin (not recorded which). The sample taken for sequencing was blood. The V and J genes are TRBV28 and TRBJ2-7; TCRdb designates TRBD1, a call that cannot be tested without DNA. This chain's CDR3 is CASSPGQGAFGEQYF.